This T cell receptor beta chain was profiled in a study of cytomegalovirus exposure and HLA in healthy donors. In the PCR, 60 Vbeta and 13 Jbeta primers were used. Assay: immunoSEQ multiplex PCR; the TCRdb copy retains only in-frame clones and omits some. Of more than 80,000 clones listed, about 60% are singletons. V lost 1 base to trimming and J lost 1 base; unmatched junction nucleotides: 11. The length of the CDR3 is 19 residues. The germline V gene encodes CDR1 MDHEN and CDR2 SYDVKM. This clone was seen a handful of times. The antigen remains undetermined. Findings and limits, study-wide: From TCR beta sequences, most subjects' HLA-A and HLA-B alleles were reportedly predicted accurately. Common viral pathogens seemed to be connected with several of the most significant clusters, according to a later analysis. According to a later analysis, donors in an Asian-associated ancestry cluster reportedly had fewer N-insertions than the approximately 670-donor mean.

Sequencing input: PBMCs. The sequence came from a woman between 40 and 50 years old in good health and CMV-seropositive. V is TRBV28 and J is TRBJ2-3, with 10 nucleotides matching TRBD2. The CDR3 bases are TGTGCCAGCAGTTTATCTCTCACTAGCGGGATACGGGGCACAGATACGCAGTATTTT. Encoded protein: CASSLSLTSGIRGTDTQYF.